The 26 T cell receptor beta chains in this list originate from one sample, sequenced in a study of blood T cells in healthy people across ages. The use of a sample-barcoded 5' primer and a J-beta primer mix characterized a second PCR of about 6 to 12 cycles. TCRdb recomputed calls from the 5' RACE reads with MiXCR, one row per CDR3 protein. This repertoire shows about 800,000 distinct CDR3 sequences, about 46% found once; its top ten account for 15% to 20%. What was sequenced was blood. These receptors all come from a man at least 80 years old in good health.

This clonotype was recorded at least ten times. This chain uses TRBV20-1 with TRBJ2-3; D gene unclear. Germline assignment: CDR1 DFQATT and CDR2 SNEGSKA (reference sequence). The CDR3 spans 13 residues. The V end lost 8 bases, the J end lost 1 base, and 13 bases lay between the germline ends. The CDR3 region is CSPLDTGTDTQYF. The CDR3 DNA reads TGCAGTCCCCTGGATACCGGCACAGATACGCAGTATTTT.

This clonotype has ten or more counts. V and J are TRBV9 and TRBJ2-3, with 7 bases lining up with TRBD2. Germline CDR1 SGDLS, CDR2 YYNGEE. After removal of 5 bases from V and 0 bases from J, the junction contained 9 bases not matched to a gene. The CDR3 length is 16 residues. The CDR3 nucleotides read TGTGCCAGCAGTGTTGGGCTAGCGGCTAGCACAGATACGCAGTATTTT. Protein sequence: CASSVGLAASTDTQYF.

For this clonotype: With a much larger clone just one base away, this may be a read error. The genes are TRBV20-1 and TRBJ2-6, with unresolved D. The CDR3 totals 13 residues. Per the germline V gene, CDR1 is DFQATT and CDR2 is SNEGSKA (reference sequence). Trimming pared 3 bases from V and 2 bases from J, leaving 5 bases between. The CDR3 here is CSARPTGANVLTF. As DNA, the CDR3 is TGCAGTGCTAGGCCTACTGGGGCCAACGTCCTGACTTTC.

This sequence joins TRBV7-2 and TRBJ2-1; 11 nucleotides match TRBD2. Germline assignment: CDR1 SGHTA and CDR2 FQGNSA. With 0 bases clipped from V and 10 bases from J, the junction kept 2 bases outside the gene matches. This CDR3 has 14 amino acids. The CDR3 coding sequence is TGTGCCAGCAGCTTAGCTAGCGGGAGGGTGGAGCAGTTCTTC. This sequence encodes CASSLASGRVEQFF.

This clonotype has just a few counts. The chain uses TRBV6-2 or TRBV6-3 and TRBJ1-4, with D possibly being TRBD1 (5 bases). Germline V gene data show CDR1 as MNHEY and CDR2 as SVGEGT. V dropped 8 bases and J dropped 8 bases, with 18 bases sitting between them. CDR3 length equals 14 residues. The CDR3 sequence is CASGEAGRAEKLFF. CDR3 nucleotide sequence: TGTGCCAGCGGTGAAGCGGGCAGGGCGGAAAAACTGTTTTTT.

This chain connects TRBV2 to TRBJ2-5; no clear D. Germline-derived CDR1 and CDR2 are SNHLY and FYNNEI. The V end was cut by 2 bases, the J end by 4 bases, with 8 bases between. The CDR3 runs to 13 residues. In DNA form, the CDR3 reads TGTGCCAGCAGTGAATTCGGGTTAGAGACCCAGTACTTC. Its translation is CASSEFGLETQYF.

The CDR3 loop reads CASARGGHETQYF. CDR3 DNA: TGTGCCAGCGCTCGAGGGGGGCACGAGACCCAGTACTTC. This chain uses TRBV3-1 with TRBJ2-5; D is tentatively TRBD1 or TRBD2 (6 bases each). The CDR3 is made up of 13 amino acids. Trimming stripped 8 bases from V and 5 bases from J, with 15 bases between. Germline-derived CDR1 and CDR2 are LGHDT and YNNKEL (reference sequence).

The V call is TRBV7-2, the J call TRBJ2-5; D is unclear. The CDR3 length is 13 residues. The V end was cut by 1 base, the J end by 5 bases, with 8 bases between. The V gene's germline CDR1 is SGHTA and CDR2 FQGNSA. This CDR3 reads CASSLGAWETQYF. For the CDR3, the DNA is TGTGCCAGCAGCTTAGGTGCCTGGGAGACCCAGTACTTC.

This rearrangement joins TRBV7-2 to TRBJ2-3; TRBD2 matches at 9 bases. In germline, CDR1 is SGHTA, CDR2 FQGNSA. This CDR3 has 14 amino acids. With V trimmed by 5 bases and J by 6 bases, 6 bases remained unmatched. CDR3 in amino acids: CASSKGLAGDTQYF. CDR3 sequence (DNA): TGTGCCAGCAGCAAGGGACTAGCAGGGGATACGCAGTATTTT. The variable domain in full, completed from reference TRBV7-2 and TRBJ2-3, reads GAGVSQSPSNKVTEKGKDVELRCDPISGHTALYWYRQSLGQGLEFLIYFQGNSAPDKSGLPSDRFSAERTGGSVSTLTIQRTQQEDSAVYLCASSKGLAGDTQYFGPGTRLTVL.

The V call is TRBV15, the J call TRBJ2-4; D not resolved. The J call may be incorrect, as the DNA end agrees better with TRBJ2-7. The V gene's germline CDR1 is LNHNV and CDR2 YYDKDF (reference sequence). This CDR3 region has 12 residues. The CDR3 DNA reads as TGTGCCACCAGCCCCAACACGGCCGAGCAGTACTTC. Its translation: CATSPNTAEQYF.

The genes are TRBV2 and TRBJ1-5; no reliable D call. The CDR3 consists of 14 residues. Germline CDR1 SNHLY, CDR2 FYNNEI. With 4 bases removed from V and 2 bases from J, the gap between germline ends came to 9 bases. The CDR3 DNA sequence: TGTGCCAGCAGTGGCAGCAGCCGCAATCAGCCCCAGCATTTT. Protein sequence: CASSGSSRNQPQHF. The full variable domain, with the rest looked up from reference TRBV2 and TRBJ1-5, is EPEVTQTPSHQVTQMGQEVILRCVPISNHLYFYWYRQILGQKVEFLVSFYNNEISEKSEIFDDQFSVERPDGSNFTLKIRSTKLEDSAMYFCASSGSSRNQPQHFGDGTRLSIL.

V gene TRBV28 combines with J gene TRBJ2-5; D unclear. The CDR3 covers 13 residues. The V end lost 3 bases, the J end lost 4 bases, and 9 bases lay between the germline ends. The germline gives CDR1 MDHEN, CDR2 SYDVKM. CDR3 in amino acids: CASSLRTPETQYF. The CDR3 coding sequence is TGTGCCAGCAGTTTGCGGACCCCAGAGACCCAGTACTTC.

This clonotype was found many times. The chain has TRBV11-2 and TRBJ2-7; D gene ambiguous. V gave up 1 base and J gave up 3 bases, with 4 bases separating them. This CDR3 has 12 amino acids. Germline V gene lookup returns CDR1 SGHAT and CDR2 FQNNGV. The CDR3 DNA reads TGTGCCAGCAGCTTAGGTATCTACGAGCAGTACTTC. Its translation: CASSLGIYEQYF. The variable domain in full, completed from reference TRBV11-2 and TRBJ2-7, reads EAGVAQSPRYKIIEKRQSVAFWCNPISGHATLYWYQQILGQGPKLLIQFQNNGVVDDSQLPKDRFSAERLKGVDSTLKIQPAKLEDSAVYLCASSLGIYEQYFGPGTRLTVT.

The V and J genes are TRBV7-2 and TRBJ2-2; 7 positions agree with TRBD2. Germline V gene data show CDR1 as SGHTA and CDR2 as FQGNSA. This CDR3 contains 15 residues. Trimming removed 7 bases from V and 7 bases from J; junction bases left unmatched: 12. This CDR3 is CASNSPGRSDGELFF. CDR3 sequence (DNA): TGTGCCAGCAACAGTCCCGGGAGGAGCGACGGGGAGCTGTTTTTT.

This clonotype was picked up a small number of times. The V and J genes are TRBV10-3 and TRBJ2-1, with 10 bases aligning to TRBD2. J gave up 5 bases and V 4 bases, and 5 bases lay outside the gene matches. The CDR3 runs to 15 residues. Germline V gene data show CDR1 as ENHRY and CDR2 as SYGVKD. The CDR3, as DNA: TGTGCCATCAGTGCCGCTAGCGGGAGCCACAATGAGCAGTTCTTC. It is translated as CAISAASGSHNEQFF.

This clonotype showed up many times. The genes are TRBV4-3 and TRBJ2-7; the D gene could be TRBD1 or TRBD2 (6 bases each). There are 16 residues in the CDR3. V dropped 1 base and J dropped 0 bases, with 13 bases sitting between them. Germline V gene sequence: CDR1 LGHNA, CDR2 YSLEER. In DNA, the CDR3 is TGCGCCAGCAGCCAAGCCTGGAGGGGGATCTCCTACGAGCAGTACTTC. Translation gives CASSQAWRGISYEQYF.

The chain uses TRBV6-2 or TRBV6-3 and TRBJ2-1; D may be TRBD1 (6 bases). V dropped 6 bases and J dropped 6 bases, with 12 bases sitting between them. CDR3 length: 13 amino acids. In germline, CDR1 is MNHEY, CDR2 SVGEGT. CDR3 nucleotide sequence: TGTGCCAGCAGCCGAGGGGGTCGCAATGAGCAGTTCTTC. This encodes CASSRGGRNEQFF.

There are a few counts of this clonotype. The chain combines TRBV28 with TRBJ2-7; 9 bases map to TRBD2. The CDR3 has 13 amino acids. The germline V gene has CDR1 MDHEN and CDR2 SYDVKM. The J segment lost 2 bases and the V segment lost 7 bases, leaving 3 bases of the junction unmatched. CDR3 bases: TGTGCCAGCATGACTAGCGGACCCTACGAGCAGTACTTC. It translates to CASMTSGPYEQYF. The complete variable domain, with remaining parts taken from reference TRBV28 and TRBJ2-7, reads DVKVTQSSRYLVKRTGEKVFLECVQDMDHENMFWYRQDPGLGLRLIYFSYDVKMKEKGDIPEGYSVSREKKERFSLILESASTNQTSMYLCASMTSGPYEQYFGPGTRLTVT.

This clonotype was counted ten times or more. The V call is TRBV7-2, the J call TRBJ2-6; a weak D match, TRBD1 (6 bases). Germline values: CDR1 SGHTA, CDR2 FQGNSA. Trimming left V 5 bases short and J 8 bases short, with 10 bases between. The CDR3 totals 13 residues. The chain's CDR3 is CASSPGQTNVLTF. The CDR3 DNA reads TGTGCCAGCAGCCCAGGACAGACCAACGTCCTGACTTTC.

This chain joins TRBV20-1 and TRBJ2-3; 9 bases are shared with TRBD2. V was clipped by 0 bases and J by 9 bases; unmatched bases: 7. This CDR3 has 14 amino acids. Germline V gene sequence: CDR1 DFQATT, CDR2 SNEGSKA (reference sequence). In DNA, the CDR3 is TGCAGTGCTAGAGAGGGTAGCGGGAGTGAGACGCAGTATTTT. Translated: CSAREGSGSETQYF.

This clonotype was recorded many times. CDR3 coding DNA: TGCAGCGCCGAAGCCCAGGGGCGGGCAGATACGCAGTATTTT. It codes for CSAEAQGRADTQYF. The J gene is TRBJ2-3, the V gene TRBV29-1; D might be TRBD1 (6 bases). The CDR3 length is 14 residues. Germline loops: CDR1 SQVTM, CDR2 ANQGSEA. V was cut by 7 bases and J by 4 bases, with 18 bases left in between.

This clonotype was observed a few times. CDR3 in amino acids: CASSLGTVANTGELFF. Written as DNA, the CDR3 is TGTGCCAGCAGCCTAGGGACAGTGGCGAACACCGGGGAGCTGTTTTTT. The chain recombines TRBV7-8 with TRBJ2-2, with 7 bases matching TRBD1. This CDR3 has 16 amino acids. V lost 5 bases and J lost 0; bases outside the gene matches: 6. The germline CDR1 and CDR2 sequences are SGHVS and FQNEAQ.

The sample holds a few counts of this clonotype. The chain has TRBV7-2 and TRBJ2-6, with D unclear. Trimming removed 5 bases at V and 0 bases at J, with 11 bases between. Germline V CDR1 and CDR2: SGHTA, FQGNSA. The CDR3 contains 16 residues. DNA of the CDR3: TGTGCCAGCAGCCCTAAGGTCAGCTCTGGGGCCAACGTCCTGACTTTC. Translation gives CASSPKVSSGANVLTF.

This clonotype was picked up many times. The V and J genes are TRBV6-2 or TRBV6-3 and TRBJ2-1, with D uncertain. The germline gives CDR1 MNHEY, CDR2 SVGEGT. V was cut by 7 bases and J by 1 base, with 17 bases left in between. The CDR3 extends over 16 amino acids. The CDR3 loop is CASILPRTASYNEQFF. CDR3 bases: TGTGCCAGCATCCTCCCCCGCACCGCTTCCTACAATGAGCAGTTCTTC.

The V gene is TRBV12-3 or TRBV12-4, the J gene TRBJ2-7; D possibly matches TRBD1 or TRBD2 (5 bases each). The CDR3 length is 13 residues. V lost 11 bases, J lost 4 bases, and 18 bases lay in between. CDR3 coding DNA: TGTGCCTCAAGGGACGGGGCCCAGTACGAGCAGTACTTC. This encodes CASRDGAQYEQYF.

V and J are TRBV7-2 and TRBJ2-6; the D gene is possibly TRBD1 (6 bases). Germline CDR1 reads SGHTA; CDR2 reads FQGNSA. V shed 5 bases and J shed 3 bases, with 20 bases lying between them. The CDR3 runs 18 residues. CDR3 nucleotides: TGTGCCAGCAGCCACTCGAGGCGCAGGGGCGGTGGGGCCAACGTCCTGACTTTC. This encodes CASSHSRRRGGGANVLTF.